These 21 T cell receptor beta chains originate from one sample sequenced in a study of molecular identifiers for immune sequencing clone quantification. TCRdb reprocessed the PCR reads via MiXCR and lists one record per CDR3 protein. Counted here are 88,000 or so distinct CDR3 sequences, around 20% occurring once; the ten biggest clones make up about 0.95%. Sequenced input: naive CD8+ T cells from blood, with Jurkat cell RNA spiked in. Stated subset: FACS-sorted CD8+CD4-CCR7+CD45RA+ naive T cells. These receptors originate from a human donor in good health. Some libraries in this study had Jurkat cell RNA spiked in.

This clonotype was counted only a few times. The J gene is TRBJ1-6, the V gene TRBV9; TRBD1 aligns across 8 bases. The CDR3 covers 15 residues. The V gene end was trimmed by 0 bases and the J gene end by 9 bases; junction bases not matched to a gene: 5. Per the germline V gene, CDR1 is SGDLS and CDR2 is YYNGEE. DNA for the CDR3: TGTGCCAGCAGCGTAGTGTCTGGACAGGGTTCACCCCTCCACTTT. Its protein product is CASSVVSGQGSPLHF.

This clonotype was observed many times. This chain joins TRBV27 and TRBJ2-7; 10 positions agree with TRBD1. V gave up 9 bases and J gave up 3 bases; unmatched junction bases: 5. Germline loops: CDR1 MNHEY, CDR2 SMNVEV (reference sequence). This CDR3 has 13 residues. This CDR3 is CASSGTGVYEQYF. The CDR3 DNA follows: TGTGCCAGTTCCGGGACAGGGGTCTACGAGCAGTACTTC.

This clonotype has only a few counts. One end of the junction varies from germline; a read error may be responsible. The V and J genes are TRBV19 and TRBJ1-1, with D unresolved. Germline CDR1 is LNHDA and CDR2 is SQIVND (reference sequence). CDR3 length: 14 amino acids. CDR3 protein: CAGSILVSAGEAFF. The DNA of the CDR3 is TGTGCCGGTAGTATCTTGGTCTCGGCTGGTGAAGCTTTCTTT.

In this sample, this clonotype turned up many times. The V gene is TRBV12-3 or TRBV12-4, the J gene TRBJ2-5, with a weak D call TRBD2 (6 bases). Trimming pared 4 bases from V and 5 bases from J, leaving 17 bases between. This CDR3 comprises 15 residues. For the CDR3, the DNA is TGTGCCAGCAGTTCCACGTTTTACGGGAGTGAGACCCAGTACTTC. It encodes CASSSTFYGSETQYF.

This clonotype was recorded many times. V usage is TRBV9 and J usage is TRBJ1-1; D remains ambiguous. V lost 0 bases and J lost 3, with 18 bases in between. CDR1 and CDR2 from the germline V gene are SGDLS and YYNGEE. This CDR3 comprises 17 residues. CDR3 coding DNA: TGTGCCAGCAGCGTAGTAGATCGAGGCTGGCAGGACACTGAAGCTTTCTTT. Translated: CASSVVDRGWQDTEAFF. Based on the CDR3 plus reference TRBV9 and TRBJ1-1, the full variable domain is DSGVTQTPKHLITATGQRVTLRCSPRSGDLSVYWYQQSLDQGLQFLIQYYNGEERAKGNILERFSAQQFPDLHSELNLSSLELGDSALYFCASSVVDRGWQDTEAFFGQGTRLTVV.

With respect to this clonotype: A much larger clone lies a single base off, so this may be a read error. The genes are TRBV20-1 and TRBJ2-7; tentatively, D is TRBD1 (5 bases). Germline V lookup: CDR1 DFQATT, CDR2 SNEGSKA (reference sequence). The CDR3 runs to 15 residues. Trimming pared 1 base from V and 2 bases from J, leaving 15 bases between. CDR3 DNA sequence: TGCAGTGCTAGAGCCCCAGGGCCCCGCCCCTACGAGCAGTACTTC. Translating it yields CSARAPGPRPYEQYF.

This clonotype came up many times. V is TRBV5-1 and J is TRBJ2-5; D unclear. Germline V gene data show CDR1 as SGHRS and CDR2 as YFSETQ. The CDR3 spans 15 residues. The germline V and J ends were trimmed by 0 bases and 2 bases, with 11 bases remaining between them. The CDR3 sequence is CASSLARQYQETQYF. In DNA form, the CDR3 reads TGCGCCAGCAGCTTGGCCAGGCAGTATCAAGAGACCCAGTACTTC.

The sample holds many counts of this clonotype. The chain recombines TRBV6-2 or TRBV6-3 with TRBJ1-1, with D possibly matching TRBD1 (6 bases). The V and J ends lost 10 bases and 3 bases respectively, with 15 bases between them. The CDR3 covers 13 residues. Germline-derived CDR1 and CDR2 are MNHEY and SVGEGT. The CDR3 sequence: CATNQGTYTEAFF. The CDR3 DNA follows: TGTGCCACCAACCAGGGGACCTACACTGAAGCTTTCTTT.

The V gene is TRBV29-1, the J gene TRBJ2-1; D is perhaps TRBD1 or TRBD2 (5 bases each). The V gene lost 7 bases and the J gene lost 6 bases, with 16 bases spanning the gap. There are 13 residues in the CDR3. CDR1 and CDR2 from the germline V gene are SQVTM and ANQGSEA. The CDR3 is CSAGLAGANEQFF. The CDR3 DNA is TGCAGCGCCGGACTGGCCGGGGCCAATGAGCAGTTCTTC.

In regard to this clonotype: A much larger clone differs by one base, so this may be a read error. The genes are TRBV6-2 or TRBV6-3 and TRBJ2-3; D is unclear. This CDR3 region has 17 residues. The V gene's germline CDR1 is MNHEY and CDR2 SVGEGT. The CDR3 here is CASSYSATMAGSDTRYF. In nucleotides, the CDR3 is TGTGCCAGCAGTTACTCGGCAACCATGGCCGGGTCAGATACGCGGTATTTT.

A note on this clonotype: One base away lies a much larger clone, so this may be a sequencing read error. The J gene is TRBJ1-5, the V gene TRBV4-3; D gene uncertain. The CDR3 extends over 14 amino acids. From germline, CDR1 is LGHNA and CDR2 YSLEER. V was clipped by 4 bases and J by 2 bases, with 9 bases between them. The CDR3 region is CASSPDLGNQPQHF. CDR3 sequence (DNA): TGCGCCAGCAGCCCCGACCTTGGCAATCAGCCCCAGCATTTT.

Of note for this clonotype: This may be a read error: a much more frequent sequence differs by one nucleotide. V is TRBV9 and J is TRBJ2-2; D assignment may be TRBD1 or TRBD2 (6 bases each). Germline V gene sequence: CDR1 SGDLS, CDR2 YYNGEE. The CDR3 totals 14 residues. The CDR3: CASTEMGDTGGLFF. DNA for the CDR3: TGTGCCAGCACCGAGATGGGGGACACCGGGGGGCTGTTTTTT.

Ten or more counts support this clonotype. The chain combines TRBV5-1 with TRBJ1-1, with 7 bases lining up with TRBD1. The CDR3 has 13 amino acids. V shed 0 bases, J shed 10 bases, and the junction held 6 bases outside the gene matches. CDR1 SGHRS and CDR2 YFSETQ come from the germline V gene. The CDR3 is CASSLVQGNGAFF. DNA for the CDR3: TGCGCCAGCAGCTTGGTACAGGGGAATGGAGCTTTCTTT.

The count of this clonotype is one. Given a much more abundant clone one base away, this may be a read error. The chain employs TRBV6-5 and TRBJ1-1, with D possibly matching TRBD1 (5 bases). The CDR3 covers 13 residues. The V gene's germline CDR1 is MNHEY and CDR2 SVGAGI. This CDR3 is CANSYSSGSEAFF. The CDR3 DNA reads TGTGCCAACAGTTACTCATCAGGGTCCGAAGCTTTCTTT.

This clonotype was recorded at least ten times. The chain recombines TRBV5-6 with TRBJ2-4; possible D gene TRBD1, 6 bases. Germline CDR1 reads SGHDT; CDR2 reads YYEEEE. The CDR3 has 15 amino acids. Deletions cut 4 bases from V and 1 base from J, with 12 bases between. CDR3 DNA sequence: TGTGCCAGCAGCGAAACAGGGTCGGCCAAAAACATTCAGTACTTC. Protein product: CASSETGSAKNIQYF.

J is TRBJ2-7 and V is TRBV27; possible D gene TRBD1, 6 bases. Germline lookup yields CDR1 MNHEY and CDR2 SMNVEV (reference sequence). Trimming removed 2 bases from V and 2 bases from J, with 10 bases in between. The CDR3 spans 14 residues. CDR3 in DNA: TGTGCCAGCAGTTTAACAGGGTCTACCTACGAGCAGTACTTC. Residues: CASSLTGSTYEQYF.

The CDR3 loop reads CASSLGGVGNIQYF. DNA for the CDR3: TGTGCCAGCAGTTTGGGAGGAGTCGGAAACATTCAGTACTTC. The chain carries TRBV12-3 or TRBV12-4 and TRBJ2-4, with a tentative D call TRBD2 (6 bases). The CDR3 has 14 amino acids. V dropped 3 bases and J dropped 6 bases, with 12 bases sitting between them.

This clonotype was seen repeatedly, ten times or more. J is TRBJ2-7 and V is TRBV28, with 14 bases that match TRBD2. CDR3 length: 14 amino acids. Unmatched junction bases numbered 5, after V lost 3 bases and J lost 10 bases. Germline assignment: CDR1 MDHEN and CDR2 SYDVKM. Here the CDR3 reads CASSLRTSGRSQYF. Written as DNA, the CDR3 is TGTGCCAGCAGTTTGAGGACTAGCGGGAGGTCTCAGTACTTC.

There are a few counts of this clonotype. V is TRBV11-2 and J is TRBJ1-1; TRBD1 matches 10 bases. The CDR3 runs to 16 residues. From germline, CDR1 is SGHAT and CDR2 FQNNGV. V lost 5 bases, J lost 7 bases, and 13 bases stayed unmatched. CDR3 in DNA: TGTGCCAGCAGCGGACCGACGGGACAGGGGTCGTTTGAAGCTTTCTTT. This sequence encodes CASSGPTGQGSFEAFF.

This clonotype has at least ten counts. The chain links TRBV23-1 to TRBJ1-5, with D unresolved. TRBV23-1 is assigned to the ORF class and has an uncertain function. The CDR3 totals 16 residues. The V end lost 2 bases, the J end lost 3 bases, and 14 bases lay between the germline ends. The CDR3 reads CASSQPGGGPNQPQHF. CDR3 nucleotides: TGCGCCAGCAGTCAACCCGGCGGCGGCCCCAATCAGCCCCAGCATTTT.

This clonotype was picked up many times. The chain links TRBV9 to TRBJ2-3; perhaps TRBD1 as D (6 bases). V lost 3 bases, J lost 2 bases, and 13 bases lay in between. Germline values: CDR1 SGDLS, CDR2 YYNGEE. CDR3 length: 15 amino acids. The CDR3 bases are TGTGCCAGCAGCGGCCGGGACACCTCCACAGATACGCAGTATTTT. Translated, it gives CASSGRDTSTDTQYF.